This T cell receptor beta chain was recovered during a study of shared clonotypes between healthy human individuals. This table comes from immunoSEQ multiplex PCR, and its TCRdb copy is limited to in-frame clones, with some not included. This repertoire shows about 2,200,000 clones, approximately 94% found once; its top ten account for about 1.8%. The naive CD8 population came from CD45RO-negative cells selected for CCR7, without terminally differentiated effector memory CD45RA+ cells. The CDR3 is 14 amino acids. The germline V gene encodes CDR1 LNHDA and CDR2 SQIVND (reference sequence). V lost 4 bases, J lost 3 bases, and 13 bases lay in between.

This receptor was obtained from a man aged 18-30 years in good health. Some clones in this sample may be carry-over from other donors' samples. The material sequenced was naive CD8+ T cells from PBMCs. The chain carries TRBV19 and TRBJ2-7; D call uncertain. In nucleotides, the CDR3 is TGTGCCAGTAGTAAAGAAGCAGCAAGCTACGAGCAGTACTTC. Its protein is CASSKEAASYEQYF. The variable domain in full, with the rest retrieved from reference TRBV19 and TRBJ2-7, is DGGITQSPKYLFRKEGQNVTLSCEQNLNHDAMYWYRQDPGQGLRLIYYSQIVNDFQKGDIAEGYSVSREKKESFPLTVTSAQKNPTAFYLCASSKEAASYEQYFGPGTRLTVT.